Ten or more counts support the clone carrying this T cell receptor (beta chain). These data come from a study of T cells in Graves' hyperthyroidism and ophthalmopathy. The germline V gene has CDR1 MNHNS and CDR2 SASEGT. V lost 4 bases and J lost 8; bases outside the gene matches: 5. The length of the CDR3 is 13 residues. It was RNA transcripts that yielded the amplified TCR beta CDR3 regions. Initially, a first-round RT-PCR of the TCR CDR3 employed the HTBI primer set. TCRdb reprocessed the multiplex PCR reads via MiXCR and lists one record per CDR3 protein. The data show some 360,000 distinct CDR3 sequences, over 11% seen once. Reasons for excluding patients were uncontrolled infection, other autoimmune disease, pregnancy or lactation. From roughly 9.2 ml of fresh peripheral blood, PBMCs were isolated.

Material for sequencing was blood. J is TRBJ2-3 and V is TRBV6-1; 8 positions agree with TRBD1. The origin of this receptor is a woman aged 60-75 years with Graves' hyperthyroidism. The CDR3 nucleotides are TGTGCCAGCAGTGGGACAGGGTCAGCTACGCAGTATTTT. Translated: CASSGTGSATQYF.